These 18 T cell receptor beta chains were sequenced from one sample in a study of T cell clonality in common variable immunodeficiency. Profiling relied on immunoSEQ multiplex PCR, and the TCRdb table lists in-frame clones only, not all of them. The sample is made up of more than 35,000 clones, none counted only once. The sample comprised peripheral blood mononuclear cells. The receptor set was obtained from a person aged 18 to 70 in good health.

By sample share, this clone is medium-sized. From the germline J gene comes the end of the CDR3, since the read stops 3 residues before it. The rearrangement uses TRBV5-6 and TRBJ2-5; D is possibly TRBD1 (6 bases). The CDR3 runs to 15 residues. Trimming pared 4 bases from V and 0 bases from J, leaving 13 bases between. The germline gives CDR1 SGHDT, CDR2 YYEEEE. The CDR3 spells CASSVQGTNQETQYF. The covered CDR3 bases are TGTGCCAGCAGCGTGCAGGGGACCAACCAAGAGACC.

At least ten counts were recorded for this clone. Read coverage stops 3 residues before the CDR3 terminus; the germline J gene supplies the remainder. This chain connects TRBV20-1 to TRBJ2-1; 11 bases are a match to TRBD2. Germline CDR1 reads DFQATT; CDR2 reads SNEGSKA (reference sequence). After removal of 2 bases from V and 6 bases from J, the junction contained 6 bases not matched to a gene. The CDR3 is made up of 15 amino acids. CDR3 loop: CSARSLAGGFNEQFF. The covered CDR3 bases are TGCAGTGCTAGATCCCTAGCGGGGGGCTTCAATGAG.

This clone was detected ten times or more. The CDR3 end lies 3 residues beyond the end of the read and is filled in from the germline J gene. This chain joins TRBV20-1 and TRBJ2-7; 9 bases are a match to TRBD2. Germline V gene sequence: CDR1 DFQATT, CDR2 SNEGSKA (reference sequence). Germline trimming cut 5 bases from V and 0 bases from J; bases unmatched to any gene: 8. The CDR3 runs to 15 residues. The chain's CDR3 is CSAPPTSGSSYEQYF. The sequenced CDR3 bases are TGCAGTGCTCCTCCGACTAGCGGTAGCTCCTACGAG.

This clone occurred many times. The CDR3 end is not reached by the read, which stops 3 residues before it; the germline J gene fills it in. This chain links TRBV7-9 with TRBJ1-2, with a weak D call TRBD1 (5 bases). V lost 5 bases and J 5 bases, leaving 15 bases between the germline ends. Germline lookup yields CDR1 SEHNR and CDR2 FQNEAQ (reference sequence). The CDR3 runs 14 residues. The DNA read from the CDR3 is TGTGCCAGCAGCCCTTACCGGGGGGGGTATGGC. Residues: CASSPYRGGYG. The CDR3 reads in full as CASSPYRGGYGYTF. Full variable domain (missing parts from reference TRBV7-9 and TRBJ1-2): DTGVSQNPRHKITKRGQNVTFRCDPISEHNRLYWYRQTLGQGPEFLTYFQNEAQLEKSRLLSDRFSAERPKGSFSTLEIQRTEQGDSAMYLCASSPYRGGYGYTFGSGTRLTVV.

Ten or more counts support this clone. The CDR3 end is not reached by the read, which stops 3 residues before it; the germline J gene fills it in. The chain recombines TRBV2 with TRBJ1-2; the match to TRBD1 covers 9 bases. The CDR3 spans 10 residues. Germline CDR1 is SNHLY and CDR2 is FYNNEI. CDR3 bases read: TGTGCGACAGGGGGACAGGGC. Translating gives CATGGQG. The entire CDR3 protein reads CATGGQGYTF.

The sample holds many counts of this clone. The read stops 3 residues short of the end of the CDR3; the missing end is completed from the germline J gene. The rearrangement joins TRBV18 to TRBJ2-7; 8 nucleotides align to TRBD1. V shed 5 bases, J shed 3 bases, and the junction held 6 bases outside the gene matches. Germline V CDR1 and CDR2: KGHSH, LQKENI. The CDR3 length is 14 residues. The CDR3 is CASSMTGEGYEQYF. CDR3 bases read: TGTGCCAGCTCAATGACAGGGGAAGGCTACGAG.

In its sample, this clone was seen many times. Read coverage stops 3 residues before the CDR3 terminus; the germline J gene supplies the remainder. This chain links TRBV5-3 with TRBJ1-1; 8 bases are shared with TRBD1. TRBV5-3 is classed as an ORF, of uncertain function. The CDR3 runs to 13 residues. CDR3 residues: CANPTPGGSHAFF. The sequenced CDR3 bases are TGTGCCAATCCGACCCCAGGGGGCTCTCAC.

This clone was found many times. The DNA ends 3 residues before the CDR3 does, and the rest of the CDR3 is filled in from the germline J gene. The rearrangement joins TRBV16 to TRBJ2-5; D unclear. Trimming took 1 base from V and 1 from J, leaving 10 bases between them. The CDR3 spans 15 residues. The germline V gene has CDR1 KGHSY and CDR2 FQNENV. The sequenced part of the CDR3 DNA is TGTGCCAGCAGCCAATTGAAGATTAGCCAAGAGACC. Its translation: CASSQLKISQET. The entire CDR3 is CASSQLKISQETQYF.

At least ten counts were recorded for this clone. The sequenced fragment ends 3 residues before the CDR3 boundary, so the rest is inferred from the germline J gene. The chain combines TRBV29-1 with TRBJ2-5; D perhaps matches TRBD1 (5 bases). The germline CDR1 and CDR2 sequences are SQVTM and ANQGSEA. The CDR3 sequence is 12 residues long. Trimming pared 6 bases from V and 0 bases from J, leaving 8 bases between. The CDR3 DNA, read in part, is TGCAGCGTGGACAACCACCAAGAGACC. Protein: CSVDNHQET. In full, the CDR3 is CSVDNHQETQYF.

Many counts were recorded for this clone. The sequence runs out 3 residues before the end of the CDR3; the remainder is reconstructed from the germline J gene. The rearrangement links TRBV27 to TRBJ2-5, with a tentative D call TRBD1 (6 bases). Germline loops: CDR1 MNHEY, CDR2 SMNVEV (reference sequence). Trimming pared 3 bases from V and 4 bases from J, leaving 15 bases between. This CDR3 comprises 15 residues. The CDR3 reads CASSFQGKGGETQYF. CDR3 DNA (partial): TGTGCCAGCAGTTTTCAGGGGAAAGGAGGAGAGACC.

This clone occurred many times. The read halts 3 residues ahead of the CDR3 end, with the missing end drawn from the germline J gene. The chain combines TRBV5-4 with TRBJ1-1; 8 bases are a match to TRBD1. Germline assignment: CDR1 SGHNT and CDR2 YYREEE (reference sequence). J was trimmed by 1 base and V by 4 bases; bases with no gene match: 6. The CDR3 is made up of 15 amino acids. CDR3 DNA, as far as it was read: TGTGCCAGCAGCCTCCGAGACAGGGGGAACACTGAA. It translates to CASSLRDRGNTE. The CDR3 in full is CASSLRDRGNTEAFF.

This clone was found many times. Sequence at one end of the junction differs from germline and may be a read error. The read is 3 residues too short to cover the CDR3 end, so that end is filled in from the germline J gene. The V gene is TRBV19, the J gene TRBJ1-3; 8 bases are a match to TRBD1. Germline-derived CDR1 and CDR2 are LNHDA and SQIVND (reference sequence). The CDR3 length is 13 residues. This CDR3 reads CGTGLSSGNTIYF. CDR3 DNA (partial): TGCGGGACAGGCTTAAGCTCTGGAAACACC. Using reference TRBV19 and TRBJ1-3 for the parts outside the CDR3, the full variable domain is DGGITQSPKYLFRKEGQNVTLSCEQNLNHDAMYWYRQDPGQGLRLIYYSQIVNDFQKGDIAEGYSVSREKKESFPLTVTSAQKNPTAFYLCGTGLSSGNTIYFGEGSWLTVV.

Ten or more counts support this clone. Partial CDR3 DNA: TGCAGTGCTACTAAGGAGCGCAGAGTCAATGAG. Its protein is CSATKERRVNE. The full-length CDR3 reads as CSATKERRVNEQFF. V is TRBV20-1 and J is TRBJ2-1, with D unresolved. The CDR3 goes on 3 residues after the read ends, and that part is filled in from the germline J gene. V lost 4 bases and J lost 6, with 16 bases in between. The length of the CDR3 is 14 residues. Germline V gives CDR1 DFQATT, CDR2 SNEGSKA (reference sequence).

The sample holds many counts of this clone. With the read ending 3 residues before the CDR3 end, the germline J gene is used to fill in that end. The V and J genes are TRBV7-9 and TRBJ2-5; 11 bases match TRBD2. The CDR3 loop spans 15 amino acids. Germline CDR1 is SEHNR and CDR2 is FQNEAQ (reference sequence). Trimming removed 5 bases from V and 5 bases from J; junction bases left unmatched: 7. Incomplete CDR3 DNA: TGTGCCAGCAGCCGGGGACTAGCGGAAAGGGAGACC. Translating it yields CASSRGLAERET. The whole CDR3 is CASSRGLAERETQYF.

This clone was seen ten or more times. Read coverage stops 3 residues before the CDR3 terminus; the germline J gene supplies the remainder. V and J are TRBV7-8 and TRBJ1-5; 7 bases fit TRBD1. Germline V gene sequence: CDR1 SGHVS, CDR2 FQNEAQ. V lost 5 bases and J lost 7; bases outside the gene matches: 8. The CDR3 consists of 14 residues. The CDR3 bases that were read are TGTGCCAGCAGCCTAGGGCAGGGGGGACAGCCC. This encodes CASSLGQGGQP. The whole CDR3 reads CASSLGQGGQPQHF.

Many counts were recorded for this clone. The read comes to an end 3 residues before the CDR3 does, leaving the germline J gene to fill in the end. V and J are TRBV30 and TRBJ2-1; 13 positions agree with TRBD2. The CDR3 runs 14 residues. CDR1 is GTSNPN, CDR2 SVGIG, per germline (reference sequence). Trimming removed 3 bases from V and 4 bases from J; junction bases left unmatched: 0. The covered CDR3 bases are TGTGCCTGGAGACTAGCGGGAGGGTACAATGAG. This sequence encodes CAWRLAGGYNE. The whole CDR3 sequence is CAWRLAGGYNEQFF.

This clone was found many times. The read terminates 3 residues before the CDR3 end, so the remaining end is supplied by the germline J gene. J is TRBJ2-7 and V is TRBV4-1, with 11 positions matching TRBD1. V trimming: 4 bases; J trimming: 0 bases; junction bases outside the gene matches: 5. The CDR3 has 16 residues. Germline CDR1 reads MGHRA; CDR2 reads YSYEKL. The DNA read from the CDR3 is TGCGCCAGCAGCCTTGAGGGGACAGGGGGCTCCTACGAG. As protein: CASSLEGTGGSYE. The full CDR3 is CASSLEGTGGSYEQYF.

This clone was observed at least ten times. The read ends 3 residues early relative to the CDR3; the germline J gene fills the gap. The J gene is TRBJ1-2, the V gene TRBV12-3 or TRBV12-4, with 11 bases lining up with TRBD1. The CDR3 is made up of 15 amino acids. J was trimmed by 5 bases and V by 4 bases; bases with no gene match: 6. The sequenced part of the CDR3 DNA is TGTGCCAGCAGTTCGGGACAGGGGGTGCTTTATGGC. It is translated as CASSSGQGVLYG. The whole CDR3 sequence reads CASSSGQGVLYGYTF.